These 25 T cell receptor beta chains were all obtained from the same sample, sequenced in a study of blood T cell repertoires in COVID-19. Only in-frame clones appear in the TCRdb table, and some are missing; sequencing was by immunoSEQ multiplex PCR. Of about 390,000 clones in the sample, about 83% were seen once. The material sequenced was PBMCs or T cells enriched from blood (not recorded which). All receptors come from a woman in her 50s who had recovered from COVID-19.

The rearrangement uses TRBV6-6 and TRBJ1-2; D uncertain. Germline loops: CDR1 MNHNY, CDR2 SVGAGI (reference sequence). V lost 0 bases and J lost 4, with 9 bases in between. This CDR3 has 14 amino acids. CDR3 loop: CASSYSGDSYGYTF. Written as DNA, the CDR3 is TGTGCCAGCAGTTACTCCGGGGATAGCTATGGCTACACCTTC.

The chain combines TRBV6-2 or TRBV6-3 with TRBJ1-1; 9 nucleotides align to TRBD1. The CDR3 loop spans 14 amino acids. Germline trimming cut 5 bases from V and 11 bases from J; bases unmatched to any gene: 12. Germline V CDR1 and CDR2: MNHEY, SVGEGT. The CDR3 bases are TGTGCCAGCAGTATATCCGGGACAGGGATGCGGGCTTTCTTT. Translating it yields CASSISGTGMRAFF.

The chain couples TRBV9 to TRBJ1-2; D is possibly TRBD1 (6 bases). V was trimmed by 4 bases and J by 0 bases, leaving 13 bases between them. Germline V gives CDR1 SGDLS, CDR2 YYNGEE. The CDR3 is 15 residues long. Here the CDR3 reads CASSTGTLTNYGYTF. The CDR3 DNA sequence: TGTGCCAGCAGCACCGGGACACTTACTAACTATGGCTACACCTTC.

The rearrangement links TRBV5-1 to TRBJ2-7; TRBD1 aligns across 7 bases. The ends lost 0 bases at V and 6 bases at J; junction bases unmatched: 9. The CDR3 is 15 amino acids. CDR1 is SGHRS and CDR2 is YFSETQ in the germline V gene. CDR3 nucleotide sequence: TGCGCCAGCAGCTTGGGACTGGACAGGCGAAGCGAGCAGTACTTC. Translating gives CASSLGLDRRSEQYF.

The CDR3 nucleotides read TGCGCCAGCAGCCAAGGGAGGACCAGCTCCTATAATTCACCCCTCCACTTT. Translated: CASSQGRTSSYNSPLHF. The V gene is TRBV4-1, the J gene TRBJ1-6; D is undetermined. Trimming stripped 1 base from V and 0 bases from J, with 10 bases between. Germline lookup yields CDR1 MGHRA and CDR2 YSYEKL. The CDR3 is made up of 17 amino acids.

V usage is TRBV5-1 and J usage is TRBJ2-1, with 8 bases matching TRBD1. The CDR3 loop spans 14 amino acids. The germline V gene has CDR1 SGHRS and CDR2 YFSETQ. Trimming at V came to 5 bases and at J to 10 bases, leaving 11 bases not matched to a gene. CDR3 residues: CASSRQGPLREQFF. CDR3 nucleotide sequence: TGCGCCAGCAGTCGACAGGGGCCCCTCCGGGAGCAGTTCTTC.

The V and J genes are TRBV7-2 and TRBJ2-7, with D perhaps matching TRBD2 (6 bases). V was shortened by 5 bases and J by 4 bases, with 21 bases between the two germline ends. Germline-derived CDR1 and CDR2 are SGHTA and FQGNSA. This CDR3 has 16 amino acids. The CDR3 is CASSPQPRDGGYEQYF. The CDR3 DNA is TGTGCCAGCAGCCCACAGCCACGGGACGGGGGATACGAGCAGTACTTC.

The V gene is TRBV7-3, the J gene TRBJ2-3, with TRBD1 as a possible D gene (5 bases). Germline V lookup: CDR1 SGHTA, CDR2 FQGTGA. The CDR3 length is 13 residues. V was pared by 3 bases and J by 3 bases, with 7 bases between. The chain's CDR3 is CASSFQGTDTQYF. The DNA of the CDR3 is TGTGCCAGCAGCTTTCAGGGAACAGATACGCAGTATTTT.

This clone was observed once. CDR3 in amino acids: CASSESGTGASGNTIYF. The CDR3 DNA reads as TGTGCCAGCAGCGAATCCGGGACAGGAGCCTCTGGAAACACCATATATTTT. The chain employs TRBV7-9 and TRBJ1-3, with 8 bases identical to TRBD1. There are 17 residues in the CDR3. Germline CDR1 SEHNR, CDR2 FQNEAQ (reference sequence). V lost 5 bases to trimming and J lost 0 bases; unmatched junction nucleotides: 9.

The V and J genes are TRBV7-2 and TRBJ2-5; a weak D match, TRBD1 (5 bases). This CDR3 has 14 residues. The V gene lost 5 bases and the J gene lost 0 bases, with 10 bases spanning the gap. Germline CDR1 and CDR2: SGHTA and FQGNSA. The CDR3 is CASSEVGDQETQYF. The CDR3 nucleotides are TGTGCCAGCAGCGAGGTAGGGGACCAAGAGACCCAGTACTTC.

The V call is TRBV27, the J call TRBJ1-6; possibly TRBD1 for D (6 bases). The CDR3 is 16 amino acids. V lost 4 bases to trimming and J lost 7 bases, with 17 bases between them. CDR1 is MNHEY, CDR2 SMNVEV, per germline (reference sequence). The CDR3: CASSSAGASPNSPLHF. CDR3 coding DNA: TGTGCCAGCAGTTCCGCAGGGGCCTCCCCCAATTCACCCCTCCACTTT.

J is TRBJ2-1 and V is TRBV27, with TRBD1 identical over 9 bases. Losses at the gene ends were 5 bases for V and 8 bases for J; bases not matched to a gene: 13. In germline, CDR1 is MNHEY, CDR2 SMNVEV (reference sequence). The length of the CDR3 is 16 residues. The CDR3 spells CASSLTGGDVWDEQFF. Written as DNA, the CDR3 is TGTGCCAGCAGTCTGACAGGGGGTGACGTATGGGATGAGCAGTTCTTC.

CDR3: CATSRVVQYEQYF. CDR3 bases: TGTGCCACCAGCAGAGTGGTCCAGTACGAGCAGTACTTC. The chain is built from TRBV15 and TRBJ2-7; D is undetermined. Germline CDR1 and CDR2: LNHNV and YYDKDF (reference sequence). V lost 1 base and J lost 4, with 8 bases in between. This CDR3 spans 13 amino acids.

The genes are TRBV6-1 and TRBJ1-2; a weak D match, TRBD1 (6 bases). Germline values: CDR1 MNHNS, CDR2 SASEGT. The CDR3 is made up of 16 amino acids. Trimming removed 0 bases at V and 0 bases at J, with 11 bases between. The CDR3 loop reads CASSEADRTANYGYTF. In DNA form, the CDR3 reads TGTGCCAGCAGTGAAGCGGATAGGACAGCTAACTATGGCTACACCTTC.

This sequence joins TRBV19 and TRBJ1-4, with TRBD1 identical over 10 bases. Germline V gene lookup returns CDR1 LNHDA and CDR2 SQIVND (reference sequence). Unmatched junction bases numbered 8, after V lost 6 bases and J lost 10 bases. The CDR3 loop spans 14 amino acids. The CDR3 here is CASRAGTGAGKLFF. The CDR3 nucleotides are TGTGCCAGTAGAGCCGGGACAGGGGCAGGAAAACTGTTTTTT.

The chain links TRBV4-1 to TRBJ1-1; no definite D call. The CDR3 runs 15 residues. Germline CDR1 reads MGHRA; CDR2 reads YSYEKL. V lost 1 base and J 4 bases, leaving 13 bases between the germline ends. The CDR3 DNA is TGCGCCAGCAGCCAAGTCCAGGTTGGGTCCACTGAAGCTTTCTTT. This sequence encodes CASSQVQVGSTEAFF.

The chain carries TRBV7-9 and TRBJ1-4, with no clear D. Trimming took off 0 bases at V and 10 bases at J, with 15 bases between the two ends. This CDR3 has 15 residues. CDR1 is SEHNR, CDR2 FQNEAQ, per germline (reference sequence). CDR3 sequence reads: CASSLAVRDRVKLFF. The CDR3 DNA sequence: TGTGCCAGCAGCTTAGCTGTGAGGGATCGAGTAAAACTGTTTTTT.

As for this clone: The sample holds other DNA sequences that translate to the same CDR3. The chain is built from TRBV2 and TRBJ1-1, with D unclear. Trimming cost V 2 bases and J 4 bases, with 11 bases left between them. This CDR3 is built from 14 residues. The V gene's germline CDR1 is SNHLY and CDR2 FYNNEI. The CDR3 is CASSERGTGTEAFF. In DNA, the CDR3 is TGTGCCAGCAGTGAACGCGGAACGGGCACTGAAGCTTTCTTT.

The V and J genes are TRBV24-1 and TRBJ1-5; 11 bases fit TRBD1. The V gene end was trimmed by 6 bases and the J gene end by 4 bases; junction bases not matched to a gene: 10. CDR1 and CDR2 from the germline V gene are KGHDR and SFDVKD. This CDR3 comprises 17 residues. As DNA, the CDR3 is TGTGCCACCAGTAAATCATCTGGGACAGGGGGAAATCAGCCCCAGCATTTT. Translating it yields CATSKSSGTGGNQPQHF.

V usage is TRBV5-5 and J usage is TRBJ1-2; possibly TRBD1 for D (5 bases). Germline loops: CDR1 SGHKS, CDR2 YYEKEE (reference sequence). This CDR3 is 13 amino acids long. The V and J ends lost 5 bases and 3 bases respectively, with 11 bases between them. The CDR3 region is CASSTQGDYGYTF. In DNA form, the CDR3 reads TGTGCCAGCAGTACCCAGGGTGACTATGGCTACACCTTC.

The rearrangement joins TRBV7-2 to TRBJ1-5; the match to TRBD1 covers 8 bases. The germline V gene encodes CDR1 SGHTA and CDR2 FQGNSA. Trimming removed 6 bases from V and 5 bases from J; junction bases left unmatched: 9. The length of the CDR3 is 15 residues. CDR3 sequence (DNA): TGTGCCAGCAGTAACCAGGGGGCAAACCATCAGCCCCAGCATTTT. Amino acids: CASSNQGANHQPQHF. Looking up the rest from reference TRBV7-2 and TRBJ1-5 gives the full variable domain: GAGVSQSPSNKVTEKGKDVELRCDPISGHTALYWYRQSLGQGLEFLIYFQGNSAPDKSGLPSDRFSAERTGGSVSTLTIQRTQQEDSAVYLCASSNQGANHQPQHFGDGTRLSIL.

The chain uses TRBV5-1 and TRBJ1-3, with D possibly TRBD1 on 6 matching bases. The CDR3 contains 16 residues. Germline CDR1 SGHRS, CDR2 YFSETQ. With 4 bases removed from V and 3 bases from J, the gap between germline ends came to 17 bases. CDR3 sequence (DNA): TGCGCCAGCAGCCCACAGGGAGGGTCGGTTGGAAACACCATATATTTT. Translated: CASSPQGGSVGNTIYF.

This chain links TRBV30 with TRBJ1-5; D ambiguous. This CDR3 has 14 amino acids. Trimming shortened V by 0 bases and J by 0 bases, and 6 bases separated the two germline ends. Germline CDR1 and CDR2: GTSNPN and SVGIG (reference sequence). CDR3 coding DNA: TGTGCCTGGAGTGTAGACAATAGCAATCAGCCCCAGCATTTT. Protein product: CAWSVDNSNQPQHF.

The chain recombines TRBV10-3 with TRBJ1-3; TRBD1 aligns across 9 bases. The V gene end was trimmed by 10 bases and the J gene end by 4 bases; junction bases not matched to a gene: 8. The germline CDR1 and CDR2 sequences are ENHRY and SYGVKD. The CDR3 sequence is 14 residues long. The CDR3 loop reads CASAQGAQGNTIYF. Written as DNA, the CDR3 is TGTGCCAGCGCACAGGGGGCGCAAGGAAACACCATATATTTT.

The gene calls are TRBV6-5 and TRBJ1-5; a possible D gene is TRBD1 (5 bases). With 1 base removed from V and 8 bases from J, the gap between germline ends came to 9 bases. CDR1 and CDR2 from the germline V gene are MNHEY and SVGAGI. The CDR3 has 13 amino acids. Here the CDR3 DNA reads TGTGCCAGCAGTTACTTTCGGGGGGAGCCCCAGCATTTT. Protein product: CASSYFRGEPQHF.